This TCR beta chain was found in a study of T-cell reconstitution after alpha-beta-depleted transplantation in children. Findings and caveats of the study: Approximately two months post-transplant, alpha-beta T cells reportedly originated from several hundred expanded graft clones.

TCRbeta library preparation incorporated unique molecular identifiers. TCRdb called the PCR reads again in MiXCR, with one record for every CDR3 protein. The sample holds some 840,000 distinct CDR3 sequences; around 17% are singletons and the top ten take approximately 5%. To note about this clonotype: Its antigen is still unknown.

The receptor was isolated from a male patient aged 10 to 17 who had a stem cell transplant for acute lymphoblastic leukemia, so the T cells may come from the graft donor. Sequencing was performed on PBMCs, mostly from graft donor cells, taken 360 days after TCRalphabeta/CD19-depleted stem cell transplant.

CDR3 DNA: TGTGCCACCAGCGACCCAGGCCTTCTTGTGAATGAGCAGTTCTTC. As protein: CATSDPGLLVNEQFF. This chain links TRBV24-1 with TRBJ2-1; D gene unclear. Germline CDR1 reads KGHDR; CDR2 reads SFDVKD. Trimming removed 7 bases at V and 7 bases at J, with 19 bases between. The CDR3 consists of 15 residues.